Described below is a single TCR beta chain sequence and its context. The data were taken from a study of blood T cell repertoires in COVID-19. Looking at the study overall: COVID-19 samples from acute and convalescent phases originated in the United States, Italy and Spain. T cells, B-cell-depleted T cells, or PBMCs provided the cDNA or gDNA that served as material.

The V and J ends lost 4 bases and 8 bases respectively, with 18 bases between them. CDR3 length equals 15 residues. Germline V gene lookup returns CDR1 SEHNR and CDR2 FQNEAQ (reference sequence). Per the original data handling: Amplification of reference gene primers was used by the study to estimate nucleated cell counts. Generated by immunoSEQ multiplex PCR, the TCRdb table keeps only in-frame clones and is missing some. That table gives V, J and clone size, and the DNA gave D and trimming. The sample has over 200,000 clones, approximately 82% seen once; the top ten hold roughly 5%. Material: peripheral blood. This chain uses TRBV7-9 with TRBJ1-5, with D hard to call. The sequence derives from a man at least 80 years old with acute or convalescent COVID-19. CDR3 sequence reads: CASSSTSGPQEPQHF. The CDR3 DNA follows: TGTGCCAGCAGCTCCACGTCAGGCCCTCAGGAGCCCCAGCATTTT.